A single sample is the source of the 12 T cell receptor beta chains below, sequenced in a study of blood T cell repertoires in COVID-19. Sequencing used immunoSEQ multiplex PCR; TCRdb keeps in-frame clones, though not all of them. The profile shows tens of thousands of clones, 85% to 90% of them singletons. The sequencing input was peripheral blood. The receptor source for this set is a man in his fifties or sixties with acute or convalescent COVID-19.

The CDR3, as DNA: TGTGCCAGCAGCCCGACGGGACAGAGCAATCAGCCCCAGCATTTT. Its translation: CASSPTGQSNQPQHF. The gene calls are TRBV9 and TRBJ1-5; 7 bases map to TRBD1. The length of the CDR3 is 15 residues. Unmatched junction bases numbered 5, after V lost 4 bases and J lost 1 base. Germline assignment: CDR1 SGDLS and CDR2 YYNGEE.

V is TRBV18 and J is TRBJ1-5; 8 bases match TRBD1. V shed 4 bases, J shed 5 bases, and the junction held 1 base outside the gene matches. CDR1 and CDR2 (germline): KGHSH, LQKENI. This CDR3 has 13 amino acids. The CDR3 reads CASSRGQDQPQHF. The DNA for the CDR3 is TGTGCCAGCTCACGGGGACAGGATCAGCCCCAGCATTTT.

V and J are TRBV30 and TRBJ2-2; 9 nucleotides agree with TRBD2. CDR1 and CDR2 (germline): GTSNPN, SVGIG (reference sequence). The length of the CDR3 is 13 residues. In DNA form, the CDR3 reads TGTGCTACGGCGGGACTAGCTACCGGGGAGCTGTTTTTT. It encodes CATAGLATGELFF.

The chain has TRBV11-3 and TRBJ2-3, with 7 bases that match TRBD2. Germline CDR1 reads SGHNT; CDR2 reads YENEEA. Losses at the gene ends were 10 bases for V and 3 bases for J; bases not matched to a gene: 16. The CDR3 covers 16 residues. The CDR3 DNA is TGTGCCATCCGGGACCGAGGCGCGGGAGAGACAGATACGCAGTATTTT. It encodes CAIRDRGAGETDTQYF.

The chain joins TRBV28 to TRBJ2-1; D possibly corresponds to TRBD1 (6 bases). This CDR3 comprises 17 residues. Germline values: CDR1 MDHEN, CDR2 SYDVKM. Between the trimmed V and J ends, which lost 1 base and 8 bases, there was a span of 21 bases. Here the CDR3 reads CASSLYRELKRGYEQFF. For the CDR3, the DNA is TGTGCCAGCAGTTTATATCGAGAGCTTAAAAGGGGGTATGAGCAGTTCTTC.

Here the CDR3 DNA reads TGTGCCAGCAGCGCCTTCGATGAGGGAAACACCATATATTTT. It is translated as CASSAFDEGNTIYF. This rearrangement joins TRBV9 to TRBJ1-3, with D unresolved. The V end was cut by 3 bases, the J end by 4 bases, with 11 bases between. This CDR3 is built from 14 residues. Germline-derived CDR1 and CDR2 are SGDLS and YYNGEE.

J is TRBJ2-1 and V is TRBV19; 7 bases match TRBD1. The CDR3 has 15 amino acids. J lost 4 bases, V lost 3 bases, and 6 bases had no gene match. Germline V gene lookup returns CDR1 LNHDA and CDR2 SQIVND (reference sequence). The CDR3 bases are TGTGCCAGTAGTATGTCAGGGGGTGGTTACAATGAGCAGTTCTTC. Translating it yields CASSMSGGGYNEQFF.

The chain employs TRBV5-1 and TRBJ2-2, with unresolved D. Trimming shortened V by 4 bases and J by 6 bases, and 10 bases separated the two germline ends. Germline V gives CDR1 SGHRS, CDR2 YFSETQ. The CDR3 is made up of 13 amino acids. In DNA form, the CDR3 reads TGCGCCAGCAGCCTGGACGAGGCCGGGGAGCTGTTTTTT. As protein: CASSLDEAGELFF.

V gene TRBV6-2 or TRBV6-3 combines with J gene TRBJ1-5, with 7 positions matching TRBD1. Germline CDR1 and CDR2: MNHEY and SVGEGT. Germline trimming cut 4 bases from V and 0 bases from J; bases unmatched to any gene: 6. CDR3 length: 16 amino acids. The CDR3 DNA follows: TGTGCCAGCAGTTCAGGGGGACAAAATAGCAATCAGCCCCAGCATTTT. Translated: CASSSGGQNSNQPQHF.

This rearrangement joins TRBV7-9 to TRBJ1-1; perhaps TRBD1 as D (6 bases). V lost 4 bases, J lost 10 bases, and 16 bases lay in between. The germline V gene has CDR1 SEHNR and CDR2 FQNEAQ (reference sequence). The CDR3 consists of 13 residues. Here the CDR3 reads CASSWGPPTGAFF. CDR3 in DNA: TGTGCCAGCAGCTGGGGGCCCCCCACCGGAGCTTTCTTT.

This clone was detected only a few times. The chain couples TRBV27 to TRBJ2-7; possible D gene TRBD2, 5 bases. The CDR3 length is 13 residues. Germline values: CDR1 MNHEY, CDR2 SMNVEV (reference sequence). V was pared by 9 bases and J by 3 bases, with 15 bases between. The chain's CDR3 is CASDPDFLYEQYV. CDR3 nucleotides: TGTGCCAGTGACCCGGACTTCCTCTACGAGCAGTACGTC.

The chain links TRBV10-2 to TRBJ2-7; 9 bases fit TRBD1. The CDR3 runs to 14 residues. The trim removed 6 bases at V and 1 base at J, leaving 4 bases unmatched. The germline V gene has CDR1 WSHSY and CDR2 SAAADI. The CDR3 region is CASRSGTGSYEQYV. CDR3 nucleotide sequence: TGCGCCAGCAGATCCGGGACAGGGTCCTACGAGCAGTACGTC.